The sequence of this TCR beta chain was determined in a study of OX40 agonist ivuxolimab in advanced cancers. Study details: Patients were treated with intravenous ivuxolimab, dosed at 0.01 to 10 mg/kg and infused every 2 weeks.

Profiled with immunoSEQ multiplex PCR; TCRdb holds only in-frame clones, not every one. The sample contains 30,000 or so clones, 80% to 90% of which appear only once. Comments on this clone: Its antigen is unknown.

Regarding the study as a whole: Among expanded peripheral T cells, antigen specificity went undetermined.

The sample consisted of CD4+ or CD8+ T cells sorted from blood, taken in a trial of the OX40 agonist ivuxolimab. This TCR derives from an adult with an advanced solid tumor such as melanoma, head and neck, liver or kidney cancer.

The CDR3 reads CASSLTGAGELFF. The CDR3 DNA is TGTGCCAGCAGCCTCACAGGGGCCGGGGAGCTGTTTTTT. The genes are TRBV7-6 and TRBJ2-2; 7 nucleotides line up with TRBD1. V shed 5 bases and J 6 bases; nucleotides not matched to a gene: 3. The V gene's germline CDR1 is SGHVS and CDR2 FNYEAQ. This CDR3 region has 13 residues.